What follows are 14 T cell receptor beta chains derived from one specimen sequenced in a study of OX40 agonist ivuxolimab in advanced cancers. The table came from immunoSEQ multiplex PCR; TCRdb's copy has only in-frame clones and leaves some out. The profile shows some 64,000 clones, nearly 90% of them singletons. The source material was CD4+ or CD8+ T cells sorted from blood, sampled in a trial of the OX40 agonist ivuxolimab. The origin of the receptors is an adult with an advanced solid tumor such as melanoma, head and neck, liver or kidney cancer.

In its sample, this clone was seen once. V usage is TRBV6-5 and J usage is TRBJ2-7; 8 bases align to TRBD1. This CDR3 spans 15 amino acids. CDR1 is MNHEY, CDR2 SVGAGI, per germline. The junction had 7 bases not matched to a gene; V was cut back by 3 bases and J by 3 bases. CDR3 sequence: CASSYGGQAVYEQYF. The CDR3 DNA sequence: TGTGCCAGCAGTTATGGGGGACAGGCGGTCTACGAGCAGTACTTC.

V gene TRBV2 combines with J gene TRBJ1-1, with D perhaps matching TRBD1 (5 bases). Trimming took 5 bases from V and 1 from J, leaving 8 bases between them. Germline-derived CDR1 and CDR2 are SNHLY and FYNNEI. The CDR3 sequence is 13 residues long. DNA of the CDR3: TGTGCCAGCAGTCTGACAGAGAACACTGAAGCTTTCTTT. It yields the protein CASSLTENTEAFF.

The chain joins TRBV6-5 to TRBJ2-5; no clear D. V was trimmed by 6 bases and J by 5 bases, leaving 10 bases between them. In germline, CDR1 is MNHEY, CDR2 SVGAGI. This CDR3 is 12 amino acids long. DNA of the CDR3: TGTGCCAGCAGCCTTCCTCGGGAGACCCAGTACTTC. Protein sequence: CASSLPRETQYF.

The V call is TRBV2, the J call TRBJ2-5; D unclear. Trimming took off 1 base at V and 4 bases at J, with 10 bases between the two ends. The CDR3 spans 14 residues. The V gene's germline CDR1 is SNHLY and CDR2 FYNNEI. The CDR3 loop is CASSEVLRRETQYF. The CDR3 DNA follows: TGTGCCAGCAGTGAAGTCCTACGCAGAGAGACCCAGTACTTC.

This chain uses TRBV7-9 with TRBJ1-5, with a weak D call TRBD1 (5 bases). Germline CDR1 SEHNR, CDR2 FQNEAQ (reference sequence). The ends were cut back, 4 bases at V and 1 base at J, with 11 bases in the middle. The CDR3 length is 15 residues. The CDR3 coding sequence is TGTGCCAGCAGCTCACAGGCAGGCAGCAATCAGCCCCAGCATTTT. Translating gives CASSSQAGSNQPQHF.

The gene calls are TRBV6-5 and TRBJ2-7; no firm D call. CDR1 is MNHEY and CDR2 is SVGAGI in the germline V gene. The CDR3 extends over 13 amino acids. Between the trimmed V and J ends, which lost 6 bases and 2 bases, there was a span of 11 bases. CDR3 amino acids: CASRSDIAYEQYF. In DNA form, the CDR3 reads TGTGCCAGCAGATCAGACATTGCCTACGAGCAGTACTTC.

The CDR3, as DNA: TGCGCCAGCAGCTTGGTGGGAGAGGGGACCTACGAGCAGTACTTC. This sequence encodes CASSLVGEGTYEQYF. This sequence joins TRBV5-1 and TRBJ2-7; D tentatively reads TRBD1 or TRBD2 (5 bases each). Trimming shortened V by 0 bases and J by 2 bases, and 12 bases separated the two germline ends. In germline, CDR1 is SGHRS, CDR2 YFSETQ. CDR3 size: 15 residues.

The chain employs TRBV6-6 and TRBJ2-5, with 7 bases matching TRBD2. The CDR3 extends over 13 amino acids. The V segment lost 2 bases and the J segment 4 bases; nucleotides outside the gene matches: 1. CDR1 and CDR2 (germline): MNHNY, SVGAGI (reference sequence). CDR3 in amino acids: CASSYLAAETQYF. The CDR3 DNA reads as TGTGCCAGCAGTTACCTAGCGGCAGAGACCCAGTACTTC.

V is TRBV7-8 and J is TRBJ2-5; 12 bases match TRBD2. Germline CDR1 and CDR2: SGHVS and FQNEAQ. CDR3 length equals 17 residues. The J segment lost 2 bases and the V segment lost 5 bases, leaving 9 bases of the junction unmatched. The CDR3 loop is CASSPMRTSGMQETQYF. The CDR3 region has the DNA TGTGCCAGCAGCCCGATGAGGACTAGCGGGATGCAAGAGACCCAGTACTTC.

CDR3 coding DNA: TGTGCCAGCAGCCAGGGGGCAAAGGGCACAGATACGCAGTATTTT. Translated: CASSQGAKGTDTQYF. The chain is built from TRBV14 and TRBJ2-3, with a possible D match to TRBD1 (6 bases). Germline CDR1 and CDR2: SGHDN and FVKESK. The CDR3 has 15 amino acids. V lost 3 bases and J lost 1, with 11 bases in between. The entire variable domain, with the rest obtained from reference TRBV14 and TRBJ2-3, is as follows: EAGVTQFPSHSVIEKGQTVTLRCDPISGHDNLYWYRRVMGKEIKFLLHFVKESKQDESGMPNNRFLAERTGGTYSTLKVQPAELEDSGVYFCASSQGAKGTDTQYFGPGTRLTVL.

This clone appeared a few times. The chain recombines TRBV15 with TRBJ1-2, with D possibly matching TRBD1 (6 bases). Germline V gene data show CDR1 as LNHNV and CDR2 as YYDKDF (reference sequence). V lost 6 bases, J lost 6 bases, and 14 bases lay in between. The CDR3 is made up of 13 amino acids. CDR3 amino acids: CATRDGGVDGYTF. CDR3 in DNA: TGTGCCACCAGAGACGGGGGCGTGGATGGCTACACCTTC.

V is TRBV7-8 and J is TRBJ1-6, with 8 bases fitting TRBD1. J was trimmed by 5 bases and V by 5 bases; bases with no gene match: 5. This CDR3 comprises 15 residues. CDR1 is SGHVS and CDR2 is FQNEAQ in the germline V gene. This CDR3 reads CASSIRTGNNSPLHF. DNA of the CDR3: TGTGCCAGCAGCATTAGGACAGGGAATAATTCACCCCTCCACTTT.

The chain carries TRBV5-4 and TRBJ2-7; 7 positions agree with TRBD1. The CDR3 has 13 residues. In germline, CDR1 is SGHNT, CDR2 YYREEE (reference sequence). V shed 9 bases, J shed 9 bases, and the junction held 15 bases outside the gene matches. CDR3 nucleotide sequence: TGTGCCACCGCCGAGGGACAGACCGACTTGCAGTACTTC. Its translation: CATAEGQTDLQYF. The full variable domain, in which reference TRBV5-4 and TRBJ2-7 provide the parts outside the CDR3, is ETGVTQSPTHLIKTRGQQVTLRCSSQSGHNTVSWYQQALGQGPQFIFQYYREEENGRGNFPPRFSGLQFPNYSSELNVNALELDDSALYLCATAEGQTDLQYFGPGTRLTVT.

This sequence joins TRBV2 and TRBJ2-3, with no clear D. The length of the CDR3 is 12 residues. Trimming pared 6 bases from V and 2 bases from J, leaving 6 bases between. Germline CDR1 is SNHLY and CDR2 is FYNNEI. The CDR3 spells CASSPNTDTQYF. DNA for the CDR3: TGTGCCAGCAGCCCGAACACAGATACGCAGTATTTT.